The 13 T cell receptor beta chains below all came from one sample that was sequenced in a study of blood T cells in healthy people across ages. Alongside a J-beta primer mix, a sample-barcoded 5' primer served in a second PCR lasting roughly 6 to 11 cycles. MiXCR was run by TCRdb on the 5' RACE reads, yielding one entry per CDR3 protein. The table lists about 930,000 distinct CDR3 sequences, roughly 29% of them singletons. This sample was shared with a second study, whose subject was T cells of mothers and their children.

Sequences were obtained from blood. These receptors all stem from a woman in her thirties or forties in good health.

This clonotype occurred a few times. The rearrangement uses TRBV5-1 and TRBJ1-4; no definite D call. The CDR3 runs to 14 residues. Trimming removed 4 bases at V and 5 bases at J, with 12 bases between. Germline CDR1 is SGHRS and CDR2 is YFSETQ. This CDR3 is CASSLDTSNEKLFF. In DNA, the CDR3 is TGCGCCAGCAGCCTTGACACATCGAATGAAAAACTGTTTTTT. Variable domain in full (rest from reference TRBV5-1 and TRBJ1-4): KAGVTQTPRYLIKTRGQQVTLSCSPISGHRSVSWYQQTPGQGLQFLFEYFSETQRNKGNFPGRFSGRQFSNSRSEMNVSTLELGDSALYLCASSLDTSNEKLFFGSGTQLSVL.

In this sample, this clonotype turned up a few times. The V call is TRBV27, the J call TRBJ2-1; TRBD1 agrees at 7 bases. Trimming cost V 0 bases and J 8 bases; bases outside gene matches: 19. This CDR3 region has 19 residues. CDR1 is MNHEY and CDR2 is SMNVEV in the germline V gene (reference sequence). The CDR3 region is CASSLSRLATGIIGDEQFF. The CDR3 DNA reads TGTGCCAGCAGTTTATCTCGCTTGGCGACAGGGATTATAGGTGATGAGCAGTTCTTC.

This clonotype has only a few counts. This chain connects TRBV3-1 to TRBJ2-2; no clear D. The CDR3 consists of 13 residues. V shed 1 base and J shed 6 bases, with 6 bases lying between them. Germline V lookup: CDR1 LGHDT, CDR2 YNNKEL (reference sequence). Here the CDR3 reads CASSQGFSGELFF. As DNA, the CDR3 is TGTGCCAGCAGCCAAGGTTTTTCCGGGGAGCTGTTTTTT.

This sequence joins TRBV7-8 and TRBJ2-1, with D tentatively TRBD1 or TRBD2 (7 bases each). Between the trimmed V and J ends, which lost 6 bases and 8 bases, there was a span of 20 bases. From germline, CDR1 is SGHVS and CDR2 FQNEAQ. The CDR3 spans 15 residues. In DNA, the CDR3 is TGTGCCAGCAGAACCAGGGGGGGATCATACGATGAGCAGTTCTTC. Amino acids: CASRTRGGSYDEQFF.

This clonotype has a count of ten or more. The genes are TRBV20-1 and TRBJ2-7; 8 nucleotides match TRBD1. The CDR3 consists of 14 residues. Per the germline V gene, CDR1 is DFQATT and CDR2 is SNEGSKA (reference sequence). J gave up 5 bases and V 0 bases, and 6 bases lay outside the gene matches. The DNA for the CDR3 is TGCAGTGCTAGAGATCCAGGACAGGGTGACGAGCAGTACTTC. Protein sequence: CSARDPGQGDEQYF.

On this clonotype: At one end, the junction sequence differs from germline, possibly due to a read error. The V gene is TRBV12-3 or TRBV12-4, the J gene TRBJ1-1, with 7 bases aligning to TRBD1. The CDR3 has 13 amino acids. In DNA form, the CDR3 reads TGTGTCAGCAGGGACAGCTTGAACACTGAAGCTTTCTTT. Residues: CVSRDSLNTEAFF.

This clonotype was detected only a few times. V usage is TRBV5-1 and J usage is TRBJ1-5; the D gene is possibly TRBD1 (6 bases). V was clipped by 9 bases and J by 6 bases, with 10 bases between them. Germline CDR1 and CDR2: SGHRS and YFSETQ. The CDR3 runs 11 residues. The CDR3 DNA reads TGCGCCACCCAGGGGACTCAGCCCCAGCATTTT. Protein: CATQGTQPQHF.

This rearrangement joins TRBV29-1 to TRBJ2-2; 10 bases map to TRBD2. Trimming took 4 bases from V and 1 from J; bases not matched to a gene: 6. This CDR3 is 16 amino acids long. CDR1 is SQVTM, CDR2 ANQGSEA, per germline. In nucleotides, the CDR3 is TGCAGCGTTGTCACTAGCGGGGCCCTGAACACCGGGGAGCTGTTTTTT. Protein: CSVVTSGALNTGELFF.

This clonotype was found a few times. A much larger clone lies a single base off, so this may be a read error. The chain recombines TRBV6-2 or TRBV6-3 with TRBJ1-1; TRBD1 matches at 7 bases. V lost 4 bases to trimming and J lost 1 base; unmatched junction nucleotides: 3. Germline-derived CDR1 and CDR2 are MNHEY and SVGEGT. The CDR3 runs to 14 residues. The CDR3: CASSSHRGNTEAFF. In nucleotides, the CDR3 is TGTGCCAGCAGTTCACACAGGGGGAACACTGAAGCTTTCTTT.

This sequence joins TRBV24-1 and TRBJ1-2; TRBD1 might be the D (6 bases). CDR3 size: 14 residues. Trimming stripped 7 bases from V and 5 bases from J, with 16 bases between. Germline lookup yields CDR1 KGHDR and CDR2 SFDVKD. The CDR3 loop is CATSSREGGYGYTF. The CDR3 bases are TGTGCCACCAGCTCACGAGAAGGGGGGTATGGCTACACCTTC.

As for this clonotype: Possible read error: a much larger clone is one base away. V is TRBV10-2 and J is TRBJ1-1; D gene ambiguous. V was cut by 9 bases and J by 1 base, with 18 bases left in between. Germline loops: CDR1 WSHSY, CDR2 SAAADI. This CDR3 comprises 15 residues. CDR3 amino acids: CASTTDLGQNTEAFF. The CDR3 coding sequence is TGCGCCAGTACCACAGACCTGGGCCAGAACACTGAAGCTTTCTTT.

This clonotype has just a few counts. The chain joins TRBV3-1 to TRBJ2-7, with D hard to call. The CDR3 runs to 12 residues. Germline V gives CDR1 LGHDT, CDR2 YNNKEL (reference sequence). V was shortened by 1 base and J by 10 bases, with 11 bases between the two germline ends. CDR3 sequence (DNA): TGTGCCAGCAGCCAAGTAATTCAGTCCCAGTACTTC. Translated, it gives CASSQVIQSQYF.

This sequence joins TRBV24-1 and TRBJ2-3; no clear D gene. Germline CDR1 is KGHDR and CDR2 is SFDVKD. Trimming stripped 3 bases from V and 1 base from J, with 10 bases between. CDR3 length: 15 amino acids. This chain's CDR3 is CATSDPTGRTDTQYF. Here the CDR3 DNA reads TGTGCCACCAGTGATCCCACGGGCCGCACAGATACGCAGTATTTT.